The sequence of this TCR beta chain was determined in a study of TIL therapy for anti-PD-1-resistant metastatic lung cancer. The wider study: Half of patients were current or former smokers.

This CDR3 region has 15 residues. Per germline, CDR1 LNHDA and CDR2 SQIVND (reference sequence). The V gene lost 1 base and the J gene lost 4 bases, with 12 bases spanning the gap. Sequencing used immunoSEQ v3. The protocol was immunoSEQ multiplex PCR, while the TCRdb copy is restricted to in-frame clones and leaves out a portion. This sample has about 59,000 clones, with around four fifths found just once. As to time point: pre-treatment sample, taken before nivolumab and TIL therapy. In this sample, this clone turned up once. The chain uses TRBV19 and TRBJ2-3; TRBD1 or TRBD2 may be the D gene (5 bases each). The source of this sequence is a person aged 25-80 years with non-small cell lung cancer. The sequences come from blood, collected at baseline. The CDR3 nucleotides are TGTGCCAGTAGTATAGGGGGCGGGCCCGCAGATACGCAGTATTTT. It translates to CASSIGGGPADTQYF.